This TCR beta chain stems from a study of cytomegalovirus exposure and HLA in healthy donors (dated by TCRdb to the late 2010s). For the study in its entirety: In an earlier analysis of approximately 640 of the donors, 276 Gb of sequence data and some 120 million unique TCR beta sequences from 180 million or so T cells were reported. An early release that covered roughly 600 HLA-typed donors contained approximately 300 gigabases of sequencing data and around 85 million unique TCR sequences. Of the approximately 400 genotyped donors, less than 85% were placed in the genetic ancestry cluster associated with self-reported Caucasian donors. The study aimed to test whether cataloging public T cell receptors could reveal signatures of past pathogen exposure. Using immunosequencing, the study profiled T cell repertoires from some 670 subjects and related those repertoires to cytomegalovirus serostatus. Besides the first cohort of some 670 subjects, a separate validation cohort made up of roughly 120 different subjects was used. To predict cytomegalovirus infection status, the study combined high-throughput TCR immunosequencing, statistical association of individual TCRs with disease status, and machine learning. A later analysis re-examined previously published TCR beta repertoires from over 500 donors and added high-resolution HLA genotyping to investigate patterns of TCR occurrence. In the later analysis, no new phenotypic data were used to find candidate immune exposures; instead, reliance was placed on TCR beta sequences and their occurrence across donors. An earlier analysis of nearly 600 of the donors applied high-throughput TCR beta sequencing to assess whether each TCR beta V gene segment acted as functional or pseudogenic. Donor age, sex, ethnicity and CMV serostatus were collected together with the repertoire data. A later genetic analysis took genome-wide SNP genotypes for about three fifths of the roughly 700 donors and used that subset as a discovery cohort. All discovery cohort repertoires had been generated using a single sequencing platform. HLA typing included class I and class II loci at four-digit resolution. The number of typed donors differed by locus: roughly 629-630 for A, B, C, DRB1 and DQB1; 522 for DQA1; about 600 for DPA1; and around 470 for DPB1. Four or five DR-DQ haplotypes were handled as single units for association and clustering because linkage in the cohort was strong. Among 398 genotyped donors of the cohort, an average of roughly 240,000 unique TCR beta nucleotide sequences were sequenced per donor, roughly 20% of them non-productive. On the study overall, not on this receptor specifically: A later analysis associated about 17,000 TCR beta sequences with specific HLA alleles at a false discovery rate of 0.05. In both the original and validation cohorts, the classifier was reported to diagnose cytomegalovirus status with high specificity and sensitivity. Most TCR sequences were observed very rarely across donors, whereas some public TCRs were present in many individuals. According to a later genetic analysis, donors in an Asian-associated ancestry cluster had fewer N-insertions in productive TCRs than the roughly 700-donor mean. Three of the identified cytomegalovirus-associated TCR beta chains were confirmed in vitro to be specific for cytomegalovirus antigens. In a later genetic analysis, a missense DCLRE1C variant was associated with V-gene and J-gene trimming of TCR beta chains, and the association was replicated in an independent cohort. A total of roughly 160 TCR beta chains were listed by the study as associated with cytomegalovirus. In a later analysis, TCR association rates were found to vary across HLA loci, with the most associated TCRs seen for DRB1 alleles and the fewest for HLA-C alleles. According to the authors, the approach could potentially be generalized to other disease states and immunological phenotypes. In an earlier analysis of approximately 590 of the donors, most TCR beta V segments were observed in productive rearrangements about 90% or about 30% of the time, broadly matching IMGT annotations. For the cohort, immune exposure information was limited to CMV serostatus. The earlier analysis of nearly 600 of the donors excluded roughly 17 rarely observed V segments, including chromosome 9 orphons, because counts were too low. A cluster of highly shared sequence variants was judged likely to represent a technical artifact of the sequencing pipeline. A further reported finding was that TCR beta sequences accurately predicted the HLA-A and HLA-B alleles for most subjects in the first cohort. The cohort was sequenced for TCR beta chains only, and without alpha or paired-chain data the features that could be detected were limited. Compared with equally common non-associated chains, HLA-associated TCR beta chains in a later analysis were more clonally expanded and had lower generation probabilities. Linkage disequilibrium might explain the correlated functional status among segregating V segments, but an unknown experimental factor could not be excluded. HLA typing was unavailable for some donors at each locus, so association tests used only the typed subset. According to a later analysis, parvovirus B19, influenza, CMV and Epstein-Barr virus appeared linked to several top co-occurrence clusters. Most CMV-associated TCR beta chains appeared to be HLA-restricted in a later analysis, and the HLA associations seemed to be driven largely by CMV exposure. Sequencing depth was assumed to be roughly uniform across donors in the presence/absence analyses, though that assumption may not hold. Strong co-occurrence of HLA alleles, especially DR and DQ, made assigning TCR associations to individual alleles difficult.

The library was produced with the immunoSEQ multiplex PCR assay. For the multiplex PCR, a mixture combining 60 forward primers for TCR Vbeta segments and 13 reverse primers for TCR Jbeta segments was used. A multiplex PCR assay on genomic DNA amplified the CDR3 region of rearranged TCR beta genes. Amplified TCR beta libraries were sequenced as 87-base-pair reads on the Illumina HiSeq System. The paper's data handling went like this. Across the 500 to 750 repertoires, a later analysis counted tens of millions of unique TCR beta chains, 9.5 million to 13 million of which were shared by at least two donors. Raw reads were error-corrected and collapsed into unique sequences with a nearest-neighbor algorithm that merged closely related sequences to remove PCR and sequencing errors. Alignment of CDR3 sequences to IMGT reference sequences was used to assign V, D and J gene segments. For a sequence to be retained, a match of at least six nucleotides to both a V gene segment and a J gene segment was required. Rearrangements were classified as productive when the CDR3 lacked stop codons and remained in frame with V and J, and all other rearrangements were classified as non-productive. Following IMGT convention, CDR3 was defined as the stretch from the second conserved V-encoded cysteine to the conserved J-encoded phenylalanine. Sequences without an unambiguous match to a single V gene segment were excluded from the earlier analysis of about 600 of the donors. In an earlier analysis of 450 to 700 of the donors, V segments were called functional above 56.7% productive rearrangements and were called segregating when the between-donor standard deviation exceeded 5%. A statistical classification framework was built for diagnosing cytomegalovirus status from the catalog of TCR beta chain sequences. V and J gene assignment, in a later analysis, came from comparing TCR nucleotide sequences with IMGT/GENE-DB human TR gene sequences. Using the TCRdist pipeline, a later analysis assigned CDR3 sequences along with most-parsimonious VDJ recombination scenarios. In a later analysis, each TCR beta chain was defined by its CDR3 amino acid sequence together with its V-gene family, and reads without a unique V-gene family were excluded. To address suspected cross-contamination and a sequencing artifact, a later analysis removed several hundred highly shared, low-generation-probability nucleotide sequences. For each public chain, a later analysis derived a clonal expansion index from normalized ranks of inferred template counts within each repertoire. Generation probabilities in a later analysis came from a VDJ recombination model fitted to out-of-frame rearrangements, and those results were checked against IGoR. Hypergeometric tests were used in a later analysis to score TCR-TCR, TCR-HLA and TCR-CMV co-occurrence, with a repertoire-size bias correction applied to the TCR pairs. A later analysis estimated false discovery rates by permuting HLA or CMV assignments 20 times. A later analysis grouped co-occurring TCRs with DBSCAN, adding TCRdist sequence similarity when clustering within HLA-allele-positive subsets. Repertoires with fewer than 30,000 or more than 120,000 public chains, plus five repertoires with anomalous nucleotide sharing, were excluded from co-occurrence clustering. Here the immuneACCESS table is served through TCRdb, limited to in-frame sequences with V and J called. Missing clones are a known gap in these copies; in checked studies unresolved V genes cover under half, and the rest lacks a known reason. V and J calls and clone size are those listed in that table; D and trimming were worked out from the DNA. In this sample's table one finds fewer than 50,000 clones. The leading ten clones occupy about 8% of the sample.

A note on this clone: The clone's antigen remains unknown.

The cohort was made up of about 670 healthy bone marrow donors. At the time of sampling, all cohort members were nominally healthy, though unrecorded immune exposures were likely present. The donor tested CMV seronegative and was one of the 352 seronegative cohort members. Every donor gave a peripheral blood sample, and the peripheral blood mononuclear cells from that sample were used for TCR beta sequencing. The Qiagen DNeasy Blood Extraction Kit was used to extract genomic DNA from the blood cell samples. Source material: PBMCs. The TCR originated in a male donor in good health and CMV-seronegative.

The DNA sequence follows: TGTGCCAGCAGCTTGGGAGCAGGGGGCACTGAAGCTTTCTTT. Translated, this gives CASSLGAGGTEAFF. The chain joins TRBV5-5 to TRBJ1-1, with 7 middle bases fitting TRBD1. CDR1 is given as SGHKS and CDR2 as YYEKEE, both from the germline V gene (reference sequence). The CDR3 starts with the cysteine, ends with the phenylalanine, and has 14 residues. Only the CDR3 portion is preserved as DNA: 42 bases, with reading frame beginning at the first base. At the junction V is shortened by 0 bases and J by 4 bases; bases outside the gene matches: 3.